This T cell receptor (beta chain) came from a study of beta chain features in type 1 diabetes. In the study overall: No patient-donor differences in age, gender, total cells or subset yield.

Every bit of the isolated RNA underwent reverse transcription, so sequencing read expressed TCRB transcripts. Clones were read by immunoSEQ multiplex PCR, and TCRdb kept only the in-frame ones, dropping some. The sample carries about 620,000 clones, roughly 15% recorded once. There are 14 residues in the CDR3. Germline CDR1 MNHNS, CDR2 SASEGT. Trimming shortened V by 6 bases and J by 2 bases, and 13 bases separated the two germline ends. This sequence originates from a man aged 18-30 years in good health. J is TRBJ2-5 and V is TRBV6-1, with D unclear. Material: naive CD4+ T cells from blood. The CDR3: CASSLRTVQETQYF. Written as DNA, the CDR3 is TGTGCCAGCAGCCTCCGGACGGTTCAAGAGACCCAGTACTTC.